This is a list of T cell receptor beta chains from one sample in a study of T cell repertoires in cytomegalovirus infection. Each CDR3 protein gets one entry after TCRdb re-called the reads with MiXCR. The repertoire consists of under 850,000 distinct CDR3 sequences, with about a third occurring once and the leading ten covering under 3%. The sample comprised PBMCs. All receptors derive from a human donor in good health (CMV status not recorded). Some clones in this sample may be carry-over from other donors' samples. The CDR3 runs from the conserved cysteine through the conserved F or W. A D gene is named only where the DNA matches it firmly. Some rows have no size entry. The others give once, few or many, or a class for an expanded clone.

d_call: -; clone_size: -; j_call: TRBJ1-3; v_call: TRBV19; cdr3_nt: TGTGCCAGTAGTATAGGCGCAGCCGCGAGCTCTGGAAACACCATATATTTT; cdr3_aa: CASSIGAAASSGNTIYF
d_call: -; clone_size: few; j_call: TRBJ1-4; v_call: TRBV6-6; cdr3_nt: TGTGCCAGCAGTTACTCGCCCAGATATGAAAAACTGTTTTTT; cdr3_aa: CASSYSPRYEKLFF
d_call: -; clone_size: -; j_call: TRBJ1-5; v_call: TRBV19; cdr3_nt: TGTGCCAGTAGTATAGTCAACAGGGATTGGCGATACCGTTCAGAGCCCCAGCATTTT; cdr3_aa: CASSIVNRDWRYRSEPQHF
d_call: TRBD1; clone_size: -; j_call: TRBJ1-1; v_call: TRBV12-3/TRBV12-4; cdr3_nt: TGTGCCAGCAGGGACAGGCCGAACACTGAAGCTTTCTTT; cdr3_aa: CASRDRPNTEAFF
d_call: -; clone_size: -; j_call: TRBJ1-1; v_call: TRBV7-9; cdr3_nt: TGTGCCAGCAGCTTGGAACAGGGAAGAGCTTTCTTT; cdr3_aa: CASSLEQGRAFF
d_call: -; clone_size: many; j_call: TRBJ2-3; v_call: TRBV7-2; cdr3_nt: TGTGCCAGCAGCTTAGATTCCTACACAGATACGCAGTATTTT; cdr3_aa: CASSLDSYTDTQYF
d_call: -; clone_size: -; j_call: TRBJ2-7; v_call: TRBV7-4; cdr3_nt: TGTGCCACACCGGGAGAGGGCTCCTACGAGCAGTACTTC; cdr3_aa: CATPGEGSYEQYF
d_call: -; clone_size: many; j_call: TRBJ1-2; v_call: TRBV7-2; cdr3_nt: TGTGCCAGCAGACCGGCAGACTATGGCTACACCTTC; cdr3_aa: CASRPADYGYTF
d_call: -; clone_size: many; j_call: TRBJ1-3; v_call: TRBV7-6; cdr3_nt: TGTGCCAGCAGCTTAGGGGTACGGGACTCTGGAAACACCATATATTTT; cdr3_aa: CASSLGVRDSGNTIYF
d_call: TRBD2; clone_size: -; j_call: TRBJ2-1; v_call: TRBV4-1; cdr3_nt: TGCGCCAGCAGCCAAGTCCTCCTAGCGGGGGGCCCCAATGAGCAGTTCTTC; cdr3_aa: CASSQVLLAGGPNEQFF
d_call: -; clone_size: few; j_call: TRBJ1-2; v_call: TRBV12-3/TRBV12-4; cdr3_nt: TGTGCCAGCAGTTTAAAGCCAGGGAGCTATGGCTACACCTTC; cdr3_aa: CASSLKPGSYGYTF
d_call: TRBD1; clone_size: -; j_call: TRBJ1-2; v_call: TRBV7-2; cdr3_nt: TGTGCCAGCAGCACATACAGGGGCGTAGGTGATGGCTACACCTTC; cdr3_aa: CASSTYRGVGDGYTF
d_call: -; clone_size: -; j_call: TRBJ2-5; v_call: TRBV27; cdr3_nt: TGTGCCAGCAGTTTTGTCTGGGGAGGCCAAGAGACCCAGTACTTC; cdr3_aa: CASSFVWGGQETQYF
d_call: TRBD1; clone_size: -; j_call: TRBJ1-4; v_call: TRBV6-6; cdr3_nt: TGTGCCACCAGGCTCGGGACAGGTTATGAAAAACTGTTTTTT; cdr3_aa: CATRLGTGYEKLFF
d_call: TRBD1; clone_size: -; j_call: TRBJ1-4; v_call: TRBV6-6; cdr3_nt: TGTGCCAGCAGTTACTCGATGGGACAGCCGAATGAAAAACTGTTTTTT; cdr3_aa: CASSYSMGQPNEKLFF